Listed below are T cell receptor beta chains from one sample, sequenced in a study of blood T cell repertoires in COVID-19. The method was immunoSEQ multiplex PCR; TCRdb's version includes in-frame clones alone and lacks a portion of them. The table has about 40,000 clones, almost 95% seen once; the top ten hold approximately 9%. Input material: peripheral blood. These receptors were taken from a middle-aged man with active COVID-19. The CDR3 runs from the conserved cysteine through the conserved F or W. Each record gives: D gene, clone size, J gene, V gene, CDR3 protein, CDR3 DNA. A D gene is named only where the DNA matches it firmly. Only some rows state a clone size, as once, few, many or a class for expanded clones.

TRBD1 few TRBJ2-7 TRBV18 CASSPGTVEQYF TGTGCCAGCTCACCAGGGACAGTCGAGCAGTACTTC
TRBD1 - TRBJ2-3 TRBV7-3 CASGQGADTQYF TGTGCCAGCGGACAGGGTGCGGATACGCAGTATTTT
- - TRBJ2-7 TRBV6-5 CASSRDKKNYEQYF TGTGCCAGCAGCCGGGACAAGAAAAACTACGAGCAGTACTTC
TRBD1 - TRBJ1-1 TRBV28 CASSPLMTGINTEAFF TGTGCCAGCAGTCCCTTAATGACAGGGATAAACACTGAAGCTTTCTTT
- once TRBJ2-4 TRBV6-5 CASSDLWSAKNIQYF TGTGCCAGCAGCGACCTTTGGAGTGCCAAAAACATTCAGTACTTC
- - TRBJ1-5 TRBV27 CASSLSGGNQPQHF TGTGCCAGCAGTTTATCCGGGGGGAATCAGCCCCAGCATTTT
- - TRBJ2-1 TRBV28 CASSTLFRDGSSYNEQFF TGTGCCAGCAGCACCCTTTTTCGCGATGGGAGCTCCTACAATGAGCAGTTCTTC
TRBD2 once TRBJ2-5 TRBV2 CASSAWTSGPQETQYF TGTGCCAGCAGTGCTTGGACTAGCGGGCCTCAAGAGACCCAGTACTTC
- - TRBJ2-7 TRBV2 CASNVLVYSEQYF TGTGCCAGCAACGTACTAGTTTATAGCGAGCAGTACTTC
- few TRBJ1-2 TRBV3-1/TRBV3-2 CASSQVAGANYGYTF TGTGCCAGCAGCCAAGTGGCGGGAGCTAACTATGGCTACACCTTC
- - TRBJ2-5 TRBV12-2 CASRPGTSGRIQETQYF TGTGCAAGTCGCCCGGGGACTAGCGGGAGGATTCAAGAGACCCAGTACTTC
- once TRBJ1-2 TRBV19 CASRLQQSNYGYTF TGTGCCAGCCGGTTACAGCAATCTAACTATGGCTACACCTTC
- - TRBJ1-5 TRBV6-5 CASSYSKGDSNQPQHF TGTGCCAGCAGTTACTCGAAAGGGGATAGCAATCAGCCCCAGCATTTT
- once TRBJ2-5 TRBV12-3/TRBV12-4 CASSLPRETQYF TGTGCCAGCAGTTTACCGAGGGAGACCCAGTACTTC
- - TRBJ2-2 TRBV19 CASSSGTNTGELFF TGTGCCAGTAGTAGCGGTACGAACACCGGGGAGCTGTTTTTT
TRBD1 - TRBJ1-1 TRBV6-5 CASSFRTGGNTEAFF TGTGCCAGCAGTTTTCGGACAGGGGGGAACACTGAAGCTTTCTTT
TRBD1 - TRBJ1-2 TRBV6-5 CASTYRGNPHGYTF TGTGCCAGCACCTACAGGGGAAACCCTCATGGCTACACCTTC
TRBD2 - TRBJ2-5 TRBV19 CASSMGVAGQETQYF TGTGCCAGTAGTATGGGGGTAGCGGGACAAGAGACCCAGTACTTC
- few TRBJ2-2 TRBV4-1 CASSHSEQAVTGELFF TGCGCCAGCAGCCATAGTGAACAGGCGGTCACCGGGGAGCTGTTTTTT
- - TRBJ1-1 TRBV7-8 CASSLGFLDLGTEAFF TGTGCCAGCAGCTTAGGATTTCTGGACTTGGGCACTGAAGCTTTCTTT
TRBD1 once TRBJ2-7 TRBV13 CASSWGDRSSYEQYF TGTGCCAGCAGCTGGGGGGACAGGAGCTCCTACGAGCAGTACTTC
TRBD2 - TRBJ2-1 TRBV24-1 CATSDRGTSGRALYNEQFF TGTGCCACCAGTGATCGGGGGACTAGCGGGAGGGCCCTCTACAATGAGCAGTTCTTC
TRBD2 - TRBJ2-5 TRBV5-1 CASSLLAGGQETQYF TGCGCCAGCAGCTTGCTAGCGGGAGGGCAAGAGACCCAGTACTTC
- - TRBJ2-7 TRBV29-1 CSVDPGDGNYEQYF TGCAGCGTTGATCCCGGGGATGGTAATTACGAGCAGTACTTC
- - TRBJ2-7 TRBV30 CAWMTTPPRSYEQYF TGTGCCTGGATGACAACGCCACCACGATCGTACGAGCAGTACTTC
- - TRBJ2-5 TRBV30 CAWRGWASGQETQYF TGTGCCTGGAGGGGATGGGCCAGCGGACAAGAGACCCAGTACTTC
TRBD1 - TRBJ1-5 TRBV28 CASRDRGNQPQHF TGTGCCAGCCGGGACAGGGGCAATCAGCCCCAGCATTTT
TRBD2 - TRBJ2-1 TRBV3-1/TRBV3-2 CASSQGLAAYNEQFF TGTGCCAGCAGCCAGGGACTAGCGGCCTACAATGAGCAGTTCTTC
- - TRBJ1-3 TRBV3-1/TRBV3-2 CASSQTTRAGNTIYF TGTGCCAGCAGCCAGACCACCAGGGCTGGAAACACCATATATTTT
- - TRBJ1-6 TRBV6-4 CASSQPSQGKGNSPLHF TGTGCCAGCAGCCAACCCTCCCAGGGGAAAGGTAATTCACCCCTCCACTTT
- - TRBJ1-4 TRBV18 CASSPEWGGKLFF TGTGCCAGCTCACCAGAGTGGGGCGGAAAACTGTTTTTT
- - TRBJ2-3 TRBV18 CASSPTWTEDTQYF TGTGCCAGCTCACCTACATGGACAGAAGATACGCAGTATTTT
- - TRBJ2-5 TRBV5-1 CASSSGQLQETQYF TGCGCCAGCAGCAGCGGACAGCTCCAAGAGACCCAGTACTTC